This entry features one TCR beta chain sequence. Clones were sequenced by immunoSEQ multiplex PCR, and TCRdb holds only the in-frame ones, with some missing. The sample lists about 76,000 clones; roughly 80% were seen once. These data come from a study of OX40 agonist ivuxolimab in advanced cancers. Baseline, cycle 4 day 1, and cycle 7 day 1 were the blood sampling points. Between the trimmed V and J ends, which lost 6 bases and 5 bases, there was a span of 10 bases. The CDR3 is 13 residues long. From germline, CDR1 is LNHDA and CDR2 SQIVND (reference sequence). This sample comprised CD4+ or CD8+ T cells sorted from blood, obtained in a trial of the OX40 agonist ivuxolimab. The source is an adult with an advanced solid tumor such as melanoma, head and neck, liver or kidney cancer. The chain joins TRBV19 to TRBJ2-2, with unresolved D. The DNA for the CDR3 is TGTGCCAGTAGGATCCTAACTACCGGGGAGCTGTTTTTT. Its protein is CASRILTTGELFF.